The 3 T cell receptor beta chains below come from one sample, sequenced in a study of PD-1 blockade in classical Hodgkin lymphoma. Each patient experienced a relapse that followed autologous stem cell transplantation, and brentuximab vedotin exposure varied. This table comes from immunoSEQ multiplex PCR, and its TCRdb copy is limited to in-frame clones, with some not included. Among about 93,000 clones listed, roughly 80% were seen once. Here the sequenced sample was peripheral blood mononuclear cells (PBMCs), taken before the second cycle of nivolumab. The receptors here all came from a human donor with classical Hodgkin lymphoma.

The gene calls are TRBV7-9 and TRBJ1-5, with D possibly TRBD1 on 5 matching bases. The germline gives CDR1 SEHNR, CDR2 FQNEAQ (reference sequence). The CDR3 has 15 amino acids. Trimming took off 5 bases at V and 2 bases at J, with 13 bases between the two ends. CDR3 bases: TGTGCCAGCAGCCCCCAGGGTGGGGGCAATCAGCCCCAGCATTTT. Its translation is CASSPQGGGNQPQHF.

The J gene is TRBJ2-5, the V gene TRBV6-1; 10 nucleotides agree with TRBD2. CDR1 is MNHNS and CDR2 is SASEGT in the germline V gene. The CDR3 totals 15 residues. V gave up 8 bases and J gave up 4 bases; unmatched junction bases: 10. CDR3 residues: CASGPGLAFLETQYF. CDR3 DNA: TGTGCCAGCGGACCGGGACTAGCGTTTTTAGAGACCCAGTACTTC.

CDR3: CASSYGPADTQYF. In DNA, the CDR3 is TGTGCCAGCAGTTACGGGCCCGCAGATACGCAGTATTTT. V and J are TRBV6-5 and TRBJ2-3; unclear D gene. The CDR3 covers 13 residues. V shed 2 bases and J shed 4 bases, with 7 bases lying between them. The germline V gene encodes CDR1 MNHEY and CDR2 SVGAGI.